The clone carrying this TCR beta chain was counted ten times or more. What it recognizes is unknown. Construction of the TCRbeta library involved unique molecular identifiers. MiXCR, run by TCRdb on the PCR reads, gives a single entry per CDR3 protein. The data contain fewer than 550,000 distinct CDR3 sequences, roughly a tenth of them singletons. This sample was included in a study of T-cell reconstitution after alpha-beta-depleted transplantation in children. General study findings and limits: TCRbeta diversity was high at day 60 in some patients (a result of surviving recipient T cells and thymic progenitors). By one year post-transplant, T-cell counts and diversity largely arose from T cells that were newly produced. Roughly two months post-transplant, alpha-beta T cells reportedly originated from several hundred graft clones that had expanded.

This receptor was identified in a child younger than 10 with inherited bone marrow failure, due to receive a stem cell transplant. The sequencing used PBMCs, collected before TCRalphabeta/CD19-depleted stem cell transplant.

As DNA, the CDR3 is TGTGCCAGCAGCAACGACAGGGCCGACTACGAGCAGTACTTC. It yields the protein CASSNDRADYEQYF. The rearrangement uses TRBV28 and TRBJ2-7, with TRBD1 matching over 7 bases. J lost 3 bases, V lost 6 bases, and 8 bases had no gene match. This CDR3 has 14 residues. CDR1 and CDR2 (germline): MDHEN, SYDVKM.